The clone carrying this TCR beta chain occurred once. Clones were read by immunoSEQ multiplex PCR, and TCRdb kept only the in-frame ones, dropping some. The sample shows more than 95,000 clones, roughly 90% of them seen only once. The CDR3 consists of 16 residues. The V gene lost 2 bases and the J gene lost 4 bases, with 17 bases spanning the gap. Germline CDR1 reads MNHEY; CDR2 reads SVGAGI. This entry belongs to a study of blood T cell repertoires in COVID-19. The J gene is TRBJ1-2, the V gene TRBV6-5; tentatively, D is TRBD1 (6 bases). The sample consisted of peripheral blood. This TCR was sampled from an elderly woman in a cohort sampled during active COVID-19. CDR3 residues: CASSYVRQAASYGYTF. CDR3 bases: TGTGCCAGCAGTTACGTCCGACAGGCAGCCTCCTATGGCTACACCTTC.